The next 16 T cell receptor beta chains were all read from a single sample in a study of blood T cell repertoires in COVID-19. Method: immunoSEQ multiplex PCR; TCRdb's copy keeps in-frame clones and lacks some. This table holds about 150,000 clones, around 84% found once. The specimen was peripheral blood. The receptors derive from a man aged 55-75 years with COVID-19, enrolled during active disease.

The chain has TRBV7-9 and TRBJ1-6, with 7 bases identical to TRBD1. V shed 7 bases and J 5 bases; nucleotides not matched to a gene: 8. CDR3 length: 15 residues. From germline, CDR1 is SEHNR and CDR2 FQNEAQ (reference sequence). CDR3 bases: TGTGCCAGCAACGGAGGGGACAGTCATAATTCACCCCTCCACTTT. This sequence encodes CASNGGDSHNSPLHF.

The chain employs TRBV28 and TRBJ1-5, with D tentatively TRBD1 (6 bases). The CDR3 is 17 residues long. Germline-derived CDR1 and CDR2 are MDHEN and SYDVKM. Trimming stripped 3 bases from V and 0 bases from J, with 15 bases between. For the CDR3, the DNA is TGTGCCAGCAGTTTCATCCCACAGGGTAATAGCAATCAGCCCCAGCATTTT. Translating gives CASSFIPQGNSNQPQHF.

The chain employs TRBV2 and TRBJ1-2, with D possibly TRBD1 on 6 matching bases. Germline V gene lookup returns CDR1 SNHLY and CDR2 FYNNEI. The CDR3 is made up of 12 amino acids. Between the trimmed V and J ends, which lost 7 bases and 4 bases, there was a span of 10 bases. The CDR3: CASKDRSYGYTF. In nucleotides, the CDR3 is TGTGCCAGCAAAGACAGGAGCTATGGCTACACCTTC.

The count of this clone is one. This sequence joins TRBV5-4 and TRBJ2-7, with a possible D match to TRBD2 (5 bases). V was shortened by 0 bases and J by 4 bases, with 11 bases between the two germline ends. This CDR3 is 14 amino acids long. The germline CDR1 and CDR2 sequences are SGHNT and YYREEE (reference sequence). This CDR3 reads CASSLEIGRYEQYF. Written as DNA, the CDR3 is TGTGCCAGCAGCTTGGAGATTGGGAGATACGAGCAGTACTTC.

The J gene is TRBJ2-4, the V gene TRBV6-5, with 7 bases matching TRBD1. V gave up 6 bases and J gave up 6 bases; unmatched junction bases: 8. The length of the CDR3 is 14 residues. Germline V gives CDR1 MNHEY, CDR2 SVGAGI. CDR3 protein: CASSRTTGRNIQYF. The DNA for the CDR3 is TGTGCCAGCAGCCGAACGACAGGGAGAAACATTCAGTACTTC.

This rearrangement joins TRBV4-2 to TRBJ2-1; a possible D gene is TRBD1 (5 bases). The CDR3 is 17 residues long. Germline V gene data show CDR1 as LGHNA and CDR2 as YNFKEQ. V lost 1 base and J lost 0, with 13 bases in between. This CDR3 reads CASSQGLGVGSYNEQFF. The CDR3 nucleotides read TGTGCCAGCAGCCAAGGTTTAGGGGTCGGCTCCTACAATGAGCAGTTCTTC.

CDR3 amino acids: CASSQPDRNTEAFF. CDR3 bases: TGTGCCAGCAGCCAACCGGACAGGAACACTGAAGCTTTCTTT. The J gene is TRBJ1-1, the V gene TRBV11-3; tentatively, D is TRBD1 (6 bases). Between the trimmed V and J ends, which lost 5 bases and 1 base, there was a span of 11 bases. The germline gives CDR1 SGHNT, CDR2 YENEEA. The CDR3 length is 14 residues.

In its sample, this clone was seen once. J is TRBJ1-5 and V is TRBV12-3 or TRBV12-4; the D gene is possibly TRBD1 (5 bases). There are 13 residues in the CDR3. V was clipped by 3 bases and J by 11 bases, with 14 bases between them. The CDR3 DNA reads TGTGCCAGCAGTTTCGGGGGAACCAGCACCCAGCATTTT. It encodes CASSFGGTSTQHF.

This clone was seen once. CDR3 amino acids: CASSLFSGGGEKLFF. CDR3 bases: TGCGCCAGCAGCTTGTTTTCAGGGGGCGGTGAAAAACTGTTTTTT. The chain links TRBV5-1 to TRBJ1-4; 8 bases agree with TRBD1. The germline CDR1 and CDR2 sequences are SGHRS and YFSETQ. The CDR3 totals 15 residues. V was clipped by 1 base and J by 7 bases; unmatched bases: 6.

Notes on this clone: Other DNA sequences from this sample encode an identical CDR3 as well. The chain joins TRBV4-3 to TRBJ2-2, with D possibly TRBD2 on 6 matching bases. This CDR3 is built from 14 residues. Trimming removed 0 bases from V and 4 bases from J, with 6 bases in between. Germline V gives CDR1 LGHNA, CDR2 YSLEER. CDR3 loop: CASSQERGTGELFF. The DNA for the CDR3 is TGCGCCAGCAGCCAAGAGCGGGGCACCGGGGAGCTGTTTTTT.

The chain recombines TRBV27 with TRBJ1-1; no reliable D call. Per germline, CDR1 MNHEY and CDR2 SMNVEV (reference sequence). V dropped 5 bases and J dropped 3 bases, with 16 bases sitting between them. The CDR3 consists of 15 residues. CDR3 residues: CASSPRGYRDTEAFF. In nucleotides, the CDR3 is TGTGCCAGCAGTCCACGAGGCTACCGGGACACTGAAGCTTTCTTT.

Of note for this clone: Germline is not matched at one junction end, which may reflect a read error. V gene TRBV7-7 combines with J gene TRBJ2-1, with 11 nucleotides matching TRBD2. This CDR3 has 16 amino acids. Germline CDR1 reads SSHAT; CDR2 reads FNYEAQ (reference sequence). CDR3 region: CASSLAVAGGPGEQFF. The CDR3 DNA reads as TGTGCTAGCAGCTTAGCGGTAGCGGGGGGGCCAGGTGAGCAGTTCTTC.

The chain employs TRBV28 and TRBJ1-4; the D gene is possibly TRBD1 (6 bases). V gave up 2 bases and J gave up 11 bases, with 12 bases separating them. The germline CDR1 and CDR2 sequences are MDHEN and SYDVKM. This CDR3 spans 13 amino acids. The CDR3 region is CASSLAGVRKLFF. The CDR3 bases are TGTGCCAGCAGTTTAGCAGGGGTACGGAAACTGTTTTTT.

The chain couples TRBV5-8 to TRBJ1-3; 7 positions match TRBD1. Germline V gene sequence: CDR1 SGHTS, CDR2 YDEGEE. J lost 8 bases, V lost 4 bases, and 12 bases had no gene match. CDR3 size: 15 residues. The CDR3 DNA reads TGTGCCAGCAGCCGAGGACAGGCCGGGAGGGACACCATATATTTT. This encodes CASSRGQAGRDTIYF.

This chain joins TRBV25-1 and TRBJ1-1, with 8 bases that match TRBD1. CDR1 and CDR2 from the germline V gene are MGHDK and SYGVNS. With 6 bases clipped from V and 1 base from J, the junction kept 4 bases outside the gene matches. The CDR3 contains 14 residues. The CDR3 sequence is CASSQDRANTEAFF. The CDR3, as DNA: TGTGCCAGCAGCCAGGACAGGGCGAACACTGAAGCTTTCTTT.

The chain is built from TRBV4-1 and TRBJ2-3; 7 bases fit TRBD1. V shed 0 bases, J shed 5 bases, and the junction held 5 bases outside the gene matches. The CDR3 totals 15 residues. Germline CDR1 is MGHRA and CDR2 is YSYEKL. CDR3: CASSQEERGQDTQYF. CDR3 DNA: TGCGCCAGCAGCCAAGAAGAAAGGGGGCAAGATACGCAGTATTTT.